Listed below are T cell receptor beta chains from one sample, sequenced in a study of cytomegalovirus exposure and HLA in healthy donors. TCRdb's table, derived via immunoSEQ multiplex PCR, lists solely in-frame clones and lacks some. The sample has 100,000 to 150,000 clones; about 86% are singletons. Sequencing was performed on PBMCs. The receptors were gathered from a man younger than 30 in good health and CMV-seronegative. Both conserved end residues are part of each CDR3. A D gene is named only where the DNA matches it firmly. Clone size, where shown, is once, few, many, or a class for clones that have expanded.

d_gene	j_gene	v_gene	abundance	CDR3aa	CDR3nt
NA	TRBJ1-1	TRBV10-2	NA	CASSEIEEFFPWRDTEAFF	TGCGCCAGCAGTGAAATAGAGGAGTTCTTCCCCTGGAGGGACACTGAAGCTTTCTTT
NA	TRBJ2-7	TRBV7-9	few	CASSLDRESSYEQYF	TGTGCCAGCAGCTTAGACAGGGAGAGCTCCTACGAGCAGTACTTC
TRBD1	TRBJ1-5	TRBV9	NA	CASSVSGQGGQPQHF	TGTGCCAGCAGCGTATCGGGACAGGGAGGTCAGCCCCAGCATTTT
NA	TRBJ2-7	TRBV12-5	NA	CASGLVPAYEQYF	TGTGCTAGTGGTTTGGTGCCAGCCTACGAGCAGTACTTC
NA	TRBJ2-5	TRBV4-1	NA	CASSQTPLAYQETQYF	TGCGCCAGCAGCCAAACGCCTCTAGCGTACCAAGAGACCCAGTACTTC
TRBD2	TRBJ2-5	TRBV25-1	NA	CASSVSGGGETQYF	TGTGCCAGCAGTGTTAGTGGGGGGGGAGAGACCCAGTACTTC
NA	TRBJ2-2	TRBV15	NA	CATTSGFTGELFF	TGTGCCACCACCTCGGGATTCACCGGGGAGCTGTTTTTT
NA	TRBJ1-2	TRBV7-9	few	CASSLVGRESYGYTF	TGTGCCAGCAGCCTCGTTGGGAGAGAGAGCTATGGCTACACCTTC
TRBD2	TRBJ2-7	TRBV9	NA	CASTARVPGLASYEQYF	TGTGCCAGCACCGCCAGAGTTCCGGGACTAGCGAGCTACGAGCAGTACTTC
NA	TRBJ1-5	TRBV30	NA	CAWSVPVILGDQPQHF	TGTGCCTGGAGTGTACCTGTCATTCTAGGAGATCAGCCCCAGCATTTT
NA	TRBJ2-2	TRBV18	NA	CASHDRGNTITNTGELFF	TGTGCCAGCCACGACAGAGGAAACACAATTACGAACACCGGGGAGCTGTTTTTT
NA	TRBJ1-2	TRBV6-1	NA	CASSEGGFYGYTF	TGTGCCAGCAGTGAGGGGGGATTTTATGGCTACACCTTC
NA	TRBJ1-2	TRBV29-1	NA	CSVEDRGFGYGYTF	TGCAGCGTTGAAGATCGCGGGTTTGGGTATGGCTACACCTTC
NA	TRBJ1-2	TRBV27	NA	CASSHPGHSGYTF	TGTGCCAGCAGTCACCCGGGACACTCTGGCTACACCTTC
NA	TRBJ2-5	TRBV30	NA	CAWGNGGAETQYF	TGTGCCTGGGGAAACGGCGGGGCGGAGACCCAGTACTTC